The TCR beta chain described here comes from a study of CD8+CD57+ T cells in acquired aplastic anemia. The CDR3 contains 15 residues. CDR1 and CDR2 (germline): MNHEY, SMNVEV (reference sequence). Trimming stripped 5 bases from V and 3 bases from J, with 16 bases between. Genomic DNA, the template, was used for profiling of the TCR beta VDJ and CDR3. TCRdb recomputed calls from the reads with MiXCR, one row per CDR3 protein. The data show approximately 200,000 distinct CDR3 sequences, 50% to 55% seen once. The chain combines TRBV27 with TRBJ1-2; no clear D. The sequenced sample consisted of sorted CD4+, CD8+, or CD8+CD57+ T cells (not recorded which) from PBMCs. This clonotype was sampled from a human donor in good health, serving as a control. CDR3 region: CASSSRAQEYYGYTF. The DNA for the CDR3 is TGTGCCAGCAGTAGCCGGGCCCAAGAATACTATGGCTACACCTTC.